A single sample is the source of the 27 T cell receptor beta chains below, sequenced in a study of T cells in Graves' hyperthyroidism and ophthalmopathy. Template material for amplifying TCR beta CDR3 regions consisted of RNA transcripts. The study used the HTBI primer set for a first-round RT-PCR of the TCR CDR3. TCRdb processed the multiplex PCR reads anew with MiXCR; each CDR3 protein has one entry. Among over 650,000 distinct CDR3 sequences listed, roughly 17% were seen once. The sample was blood. The origin of the receptors is a young man with Graves' hyperthyroidism.

This clonotype was observed a handful of times. The chain joins TRBV20-1 to TRBJ1-5; D call uncertain. Germline V CDR1 and CDR2: DFQATT, SNEGSKA (reference sequence). V was pared by 5 bases and J by 2 bases, with 10 bases between. The CDR3 spans 13 residues. In DNA form, the CDR3 reads TGCAGTGCTGAGGGTTGGGGCAATCAGCCCCAGCATTTT. Amino acids: CSAEGWGNQPQHF.

This clonotype was recorded at least ten times. V gene TRBV18 combines with J gene TRBJ2-1, with 7 positions matching TRBD2. Per germline, CDR1 KGHSH and CDR2 LQKENI. The CDR3 is made up of 15 amino acids. The junction had 4 bases not matched to a gene; V was cut back by 3 bases and J by 2 bases. CDR3 nucleotides: TGTGCCAGCTCACCGGCGGGAGACCCCTACAATGAGCAGTTCTTC. Translating it yields CASSPAGDPYNEQFF.

This clonotype was seen repeatedly, ten times or more. This rearrangement joins TRBV10-3 to TRBJ2-3; no clear D gene. The V gene lost 2 bases and the J gene lost 0 bases, with 15 bases spanning the gap. This CDR3 comprises 17 residues. Germline lookup yields CDR1 ENHRY and CDR2 SYGVKD. DNA of the CDR3: TGTGCCATCAGTGAGGAAACAGCAAGCCTTAGCACAGATACGCAGTATTTT. It is translated as CAISEETASLSTDTQYF.

The V gene is TRBV7-9, the J gene TRBJ2-5, with 10 bases matching TRBD2. From germline, CDR1 is SEHNR and CDR2 FQNEAQ (reference sequence). The CDR3 extends over 15 amino acids. The junction had 4 bases not matched to a gene; V was cut back by 2 bases and J by 4 bases. The CDR3 sequence is CASSLILAGVETQYF. In DNA, the CDR3 is TGTGCCAGCAGCTTAATCCTAGCGGGAGTAGAGACCCAGTACTTC. Supplemented by reference TRBV7-9 and TRBJ2-5, the full variable domain reads DTGVSQNPRHKITKRGQNVTFRCDPISEHNRLYWYRQTLGQGPEFLTYFQNEAQLEKSRLLSDRFSAERPKGSFSTLEIQRTEQGDSAMYLCASSLILAGVETQYFGPGTRLLVL.

V usage is TRBV7-3 and J usage is TRBJ2-2, with no clear D. The CDR3 loop spans 12 amino acids. Germline V gene lookup returns CDR1 SGHTA and CDR2 FQGTGA. Between the trimmed V and J ends, which lost 5 bases and 8 bases, there was a span of 9 bases. This CDR3 reads CASSASRGELFF. CDR3 bases: TGTGCCAGCAGCGCTTCTAGGGGGGAGCTGTTTTTT.

The chain links TRBV7-9 to TRBJ2-7, with 12 bases lining up with TRBD2. The germline V gene has CDR1 SEHNR and CDR2 FQNEAQ (reference sequence). The CDR3 sequence is 18 residues long. V was clipped by 4 bases and J by 1 base; unmatched bases: 11. CDR3 DNA sequence: TGTGCCAGCAGCTCCCAGACTAGCGGGAGCCCCCTTTCCTACGAGCAGTACTTC. Translated: CASSSQTSGSPLSYEQYF.

The chain links TRBV7-9 to TRBJ1-6; a weak D match, TRBD1 (6 bases). Germline values: CDR1 SEHNR, CDR2 FQNEAQ (reference sequence). The CDR3 covers 17 residues. The ends were cut back, 4 bases at V and 0 bases at J, with 13 bases in the middle. CDR3 amino acids: CASSSGQISSYNSPLHF. Written as DNA, the CDR3 is TGTGCCAGCAGCTCCGGACAGATAAGCTCCTATAATTCACCCCTCCACTTT.

The chain combines TRBV7-9 with TRBJ1-1, with D unclear. Germline V gene lookup returns CDR1 SEHNR and CDR2 FQNEAQ (reference sequence). V was pared by 6 bases and J by 4 bases, with 9 bases between. This CDR3 has 12 residues. CDR3 sequence: CASRGIGTEAFF. CDR3 bases: TGTGCCAGCAGGGGGATTGGCACTGAAGCTTTCTTT.

This clonotype was counted many times. The V call is TRBV2, the J call TRBJ1-5, with 12 nucleotides matching TRBD1. The CDR3 sequence is 18 residues long. V shed 6 bases and J 5 bases; nucleotides not matched to a gene: 14. The germline CDR1 and CDR2 sequences are SNHLY and FYNNEI. DNA of the CDR3: TGTGCCAGCAGCGGCTCGGGGGACAGGGGGCTTTCAGATCAGCCCCAGCATTTT. It specifies CASSGSGDRGLSDQPQHF.

This chain connects TRBV4-3 to TRBJ2-1; unclear D gene. This CDR3 contains 18 residues. In germline, CDR1 is LGHNA, CDR2 YSLEER. V lost 0 bases and J lost 6, with 21 bases in between. The CDR3 reads CASSQDLDPEPRSNEQFF. The CDR3, as DNA: TGCGCCAGCAGCCAAGATCTGGACCCCGAGCCTCGATCCAATGAGCAGTTCTTC.

In this sample, this clonotype turned up once. The chain joins TRBV28 to TRBJ2-7; 12 bases fit TRBD2. With V trimmed by 7 bases and J by 5 bases, 15 bases remained unmatched. The CDR3 has 17 residues. The germline V gene has CDR1 MDHEN and CDR2 SYDVKM. CDR3 sequence reads: CASNSRRRLAGANEQYF. CDR3 nucleotide sequence: TGTGCCAGCAACTCGCGGCGGAGACTAGCGGGAGCCAACGAGCAGTACTTC.

This clonotype was counted at least ten times. The chain is built from TRBV2 and TRBJ1-2; 7 bases agree with TRBD1. From germline, CDR1 is SNHLY and CDR2 FYNNEI. The CDR3 contains 12 residues. V lost 10 bases and J lost 6; bases outside the gene matches: 8. CDR3: CAIHDRDHGYTF. The CDR3 DNA reads TGTGCCATCCACGACAGGGACCATGGCTACACCTTC.

This clonotype was seen many times. The V gene is TRBV28, the J gene TRBJ2-1; D is perhaps TRBD2 (5 bases). The CDR3 contains 13 residues. Germline lookup yields CDR1 MDHEN and CDR2 SYDVKM. Trimming shortened V by 6 bases and J by 4 bases, and 10 bases separated the two germline ends. This CDR3 reads CASSGPGYNEQFF. The CDR3 region has the DNA TGTGCCAGCAGCGGGCCGGGGTACAATGAGCAGTTCTTC.

This clonotype was counted only a few times. At one boundary the junction diverges from the germline segment, which might be a read error. The J gene is TRBJ1-1, the V gene TRBV6-1; D is undetermined. CDR3 length: 11 amino acids. Germline V gives CDR1 MNHNS, CDR2 SASEGT. The CDR3 protein is CASREGREAFF. CDR3 bases: TGTGCCAGCAGGGAAGGCCGTGAAGCTTTCTTT.

This clonotype was counted many times. CDR3 protein: CASSYSGWGQHF. DNA of the CDR3: TGTGCCAGCAGTTACTCTGGGTGGGGCCAGCATTTT. This chain uses TRBV6-5 with TRBJ1-5, with D unclear. Looked up from germline, CDR1 is MNHEY and CDR2 is SVGAGI. V lost 0 bases and J lost 12, with 9 bases in between. This CDR3 contains 12 residues.

This clonotype was seen ten or more times. The chain has TRBV2 and TRBJ2-1; possible D gene TRBD2, 5 bases. Looked up from germline, CDR1 is SNHLY and CDR2 is FYNNEI. CDR3 length: 14 residues. V lost 5 bases to trimming and J lost 6 bases, with 14 bases between them. This CDR3 is CASSRLGGGNEQFF. The DNA of the CDR3 is TGTGCCAGCAGTCGGCTAGGAGGTGGCAATGAGCAGTTCTTC.

This clonotype was found a few times. The rearrangement links TRBV24-1 to TRBJ2-2, with TRBD1 matching over 8 bases. J was trimmed by 1 base and V by 9 bases; bases with no gene match: 3. This CDR3 spans 14 amino acids. CDR1 is KGHDR and CDR2 is SFDVKD in the germline V gene. The CDR3 spells CATRGQENTGELFF. CDR3 coding DNA: TGTGCCACCCGGGGACAGGAGAACACCGGGGAGCTGTTTTTT.

This clonotype was recorded many times. The J gene is TRBJ1-3, the V gene TRBV18; D gene uncertain. CDR3 length equals 14 residues. The germline V gene encodes CDR1 KGHSH and CDR2 LQKENI. V was pared by 3 bases and J by 6 bases, with 12 bases between. In nucleotides, the CDR3 is TGTGCCAGCTCACCTCCGGGGATCCCAAACACCATATATTTT. This codes for CASSPPGIPNTIYF.

This chain links TRBV4-2 with TRBJ2-3; D ambiguous. The ends were cut back, 4 bases at V and 7 bases at J, with 12 bases in the middle. The CDR3 runs to 13 residues. Germline CDR1 and CDR2: LGHNA and YNFKEQ. CDR3 region: CASSPLESNTQYF. The CDR3 bases are TGTGCCAGCAGCCCCCTAGAGTCGAATACGCAGTATTTT.

The chain carries TRBV5-1 and TRBJ2-7; tentatively, D is TRBD1 (5 bases). Germline V lookup: CDR1 SGHRS, CDR2 YFSETQ. The germline V and J ends were trimmed by 4 bases and 0 bases, with 14 bases remaining between them. This CDR3 comprises 15 residues. The CDR3 DNA follows: TGCGCCAGCAGCGGAGACAGTTTCAACTCCTACGAGCAGTACTTC. Translation gives CASSGDSFNSYEQYF.

V usage is TRBV18 and J usage is TRBJ1-3; D uncertain. V was clipped by 2 bases and J by 2 bases, with 10 bases between them. The CDR3 spans 15 residues. From germline, CDR1 is KGHSH and CDR2 LQKENI. The CDR3 nucleotides read TGTGCCAGCTCACCAGTGCCGGCCACTGGAAACACCATATATTTT. Translating gives CASSPVPATGNTIYF.

In this sample, this clonotype turned up a few times. The chain uses TRBV6-1 and TRBJ1-5; TRBD1 aligns across 7 bases. The V gene's germline CDR1 is MNHNS and CDR2 SASEGT. The CDR3 is 14 amino acids. After removal of 6 bases from V and 4 bases from J, the junction contained 6 bases not matched to a gene. CDR3 nucleotide sequence: TGTGCCAGCAGGGGCCTACAGGGGAATCAGCCCCAGCATTTT. This sequence encodes CASRGLQGNQPQHF.

The CDR3 DNA sequence: TGCAGTGCTAGCCGCGCCTCTCAAGAGACCCAGTACTTC. Translated: CSASRASQETQYF. V usage is TRBV20-1 and J usage is TRBJ2-5; no clear D gene. V lost 3 bases, J lost 2 bases, and 10 bases lay in between. From germline, CDR1 is DFQATT and CDR2 SNEGSKA (reference sequence). The CDR3 runs 13 residues.

This clonotype has ten or more counts. This chain joins TRBV12-3 or TRBV12-4 and TRBJ2-7; 9 nucleotides match TRBD1. This CDR3 comprises 14 residues. V lost 0 bases and J lost 6; bases outside the gene matches: 3. CDR3 loop: CASSLAGTGSEQYF. CDR3 sequence (DNA): TGTGCCAGCAGTTTAGCCGGGACAGGGTCCGAGCAGTACTTC.

This clonotype was detected many times. This chain uses TRBV2 with TRBJ2-2; a weak D match, TRBD1 (5 bases). Germline values: CDR1 SNHLY, CDR2 FYNNEI. Trimming removed 6 bases from V and 0 bases from J, with 11 bases in between. The CDR3 sequence is 15 residues long. CDR3 loop: CASRNRIANTGELFF. CDR3 bases: TGTGCCAGCAGAAACAGGATTGCGAACACCGGGGAGCTGTTTTTT.

This rearrangement joins TRBV3-1 to TRBJ2-3; D is perhaps TRBD1 (5 bases). The V end was cut by 4 bases, the J end by 3 bases, with 11 bases between. The CDR3 is 14 residues long. Germline loops: CDR1 LGHDT, CDR2 YNNKEL (reference sequence). CDR3 residues: CASSPLGDTDTQYF. The CDR3 nucleotides are TGTGCCAGCAGCCCCCTAGGGGATACAGATACGCAGTATTTT.

The V gene is TRBV5-5, the J gene TRBJ1-2; D is unresolved. CDR3 length: 13 amino acids. The germline gives CDR1 SGHKS, CDR2 YYEKEE (reference sequence). Trimming cost V 3 bases and J 0 bases, with 6 bases left between them. The CDR3 loop reads CASSWAANYGYTF. CDR3 in DNA: TGTGCCAGCAGCTGGGCCGCTAACTATGGCTACACCTTC. The entire variable domain, with the rest obtained from reference TRBV5-5 and TRBJ1-2, is as follows: DAGVTQSPTHLIKTRGQQVTLRCSPISGHKSVSWYQQVLGQGPQFIFQYYEKEERGRGNFPDRFSARQFPNYSSELNVNALLLGDSALYLCASSWAANYGYTFGSGTRLTVV.